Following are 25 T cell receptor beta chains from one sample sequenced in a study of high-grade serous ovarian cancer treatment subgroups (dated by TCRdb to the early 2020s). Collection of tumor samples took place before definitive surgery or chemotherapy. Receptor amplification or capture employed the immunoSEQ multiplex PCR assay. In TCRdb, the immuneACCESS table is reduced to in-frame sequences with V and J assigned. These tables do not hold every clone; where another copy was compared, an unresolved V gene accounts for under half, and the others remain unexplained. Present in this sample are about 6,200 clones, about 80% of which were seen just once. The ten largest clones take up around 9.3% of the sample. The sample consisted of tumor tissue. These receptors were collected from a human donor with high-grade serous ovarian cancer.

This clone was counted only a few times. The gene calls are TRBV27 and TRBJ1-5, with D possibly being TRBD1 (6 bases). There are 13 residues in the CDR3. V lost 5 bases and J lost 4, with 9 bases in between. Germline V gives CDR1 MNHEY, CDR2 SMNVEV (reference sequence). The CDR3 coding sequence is TGTGCCAGCAGTCTAGGGACAAATCAGCCCCAGCATTTT. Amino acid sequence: CASSLGTNQPQHF.

In DNA, the CDR3 is TGTGCCAGCAGCTTAGACAGAAACAATGAGCAGTTCTTC. Its protein is CASSLDRNNEQFF. V usage is TRBV11-2 and J usage is TRBJ2-1; unclear D gene. This CDR3 comprises 13 residues. V was pared by 0 bases and J by 5 bases, with 5 bases between. Germline V CDR1 and CDR2: SGHAT, FQNNGV.

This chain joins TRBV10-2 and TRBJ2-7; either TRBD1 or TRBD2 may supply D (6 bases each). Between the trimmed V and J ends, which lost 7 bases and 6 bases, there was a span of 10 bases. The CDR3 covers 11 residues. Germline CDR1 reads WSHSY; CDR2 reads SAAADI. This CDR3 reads CASKWGAEQYF. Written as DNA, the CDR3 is TGCGCCAGCAAATGGGGGGCCGAGCAGTACTTC.

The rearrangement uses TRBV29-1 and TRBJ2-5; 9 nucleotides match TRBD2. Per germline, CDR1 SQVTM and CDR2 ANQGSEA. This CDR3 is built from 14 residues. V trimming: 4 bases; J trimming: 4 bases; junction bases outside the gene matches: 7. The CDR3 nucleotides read TGCAGCGTTGGTCCGGGCGGGGGGGCAGAGACCCAGTACTTC. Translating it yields CSVGPGGGAETQYF.

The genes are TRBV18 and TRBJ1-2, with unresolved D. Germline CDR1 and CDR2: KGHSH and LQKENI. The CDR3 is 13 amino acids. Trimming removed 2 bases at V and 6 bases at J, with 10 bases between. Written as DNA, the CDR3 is TGTGCCAGCTCACCAACGATGAACGATGGCTACACCTTC. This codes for CASSPTMNDGYTF.

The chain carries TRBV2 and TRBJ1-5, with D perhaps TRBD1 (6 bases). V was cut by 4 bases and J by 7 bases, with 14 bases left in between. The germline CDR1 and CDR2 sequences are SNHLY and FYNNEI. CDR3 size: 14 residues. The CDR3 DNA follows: TGTGCCAGCAGTGGCCAGGCCCAGGGGCAGCCCCAGCATTTT. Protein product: CASSGQAQGQPQHF.

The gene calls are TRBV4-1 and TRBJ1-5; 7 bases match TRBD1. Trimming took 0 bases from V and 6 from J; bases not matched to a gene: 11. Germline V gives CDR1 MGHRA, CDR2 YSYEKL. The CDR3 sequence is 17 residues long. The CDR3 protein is CASSQDPGTDVPQPQHF. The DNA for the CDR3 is TGCGCCAGCAGCCAAGATCCCGGGACAGACGTTCCTCAGCCCCAGCATTTT.

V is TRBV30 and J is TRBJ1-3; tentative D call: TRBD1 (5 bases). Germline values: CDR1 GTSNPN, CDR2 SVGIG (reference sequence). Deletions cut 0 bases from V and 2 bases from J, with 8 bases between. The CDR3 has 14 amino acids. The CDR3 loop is CAWSVRGAGNTIYF. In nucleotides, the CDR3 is TGTGCCTGGAGTGTGAGAGGGGCTGGAAACACCATATATTTT.

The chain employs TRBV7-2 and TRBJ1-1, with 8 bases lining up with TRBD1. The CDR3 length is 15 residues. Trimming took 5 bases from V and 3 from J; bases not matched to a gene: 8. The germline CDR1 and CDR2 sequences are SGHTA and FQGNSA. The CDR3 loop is CASSPRTGMDTEAFF. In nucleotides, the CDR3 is TGTGCCAGCAGCCCTCGGACAGGGATGGACACTGAAGCTTTCTTT.

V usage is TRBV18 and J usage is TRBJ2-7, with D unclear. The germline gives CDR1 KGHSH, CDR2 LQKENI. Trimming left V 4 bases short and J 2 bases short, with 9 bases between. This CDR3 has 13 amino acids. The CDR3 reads CASSRQAAYEQYF. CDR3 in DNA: TGTGCCAGCTCACGACAAGCCGCCTACGAGCAGTACTTC.

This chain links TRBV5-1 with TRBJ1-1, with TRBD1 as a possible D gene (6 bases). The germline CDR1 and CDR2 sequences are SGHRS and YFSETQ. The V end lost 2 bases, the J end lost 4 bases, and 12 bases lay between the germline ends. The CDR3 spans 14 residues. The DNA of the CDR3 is TGCGCCAGCAGCTTAGGGGGGGAAGTCACTGAAGCTTTCTTT. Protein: CASSLGGEVTEAFF.

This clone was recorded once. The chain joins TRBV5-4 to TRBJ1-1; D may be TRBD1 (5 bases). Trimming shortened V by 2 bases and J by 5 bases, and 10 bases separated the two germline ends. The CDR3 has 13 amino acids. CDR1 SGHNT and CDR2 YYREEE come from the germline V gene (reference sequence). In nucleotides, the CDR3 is TGTGCCAGCAGCTTTCAGGGTGGGACTGAAGCTTTCTTT. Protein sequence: CASSFQGGTEAFF.

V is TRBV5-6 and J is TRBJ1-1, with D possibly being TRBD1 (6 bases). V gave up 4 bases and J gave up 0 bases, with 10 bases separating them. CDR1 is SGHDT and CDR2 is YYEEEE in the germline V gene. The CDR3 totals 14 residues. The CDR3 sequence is CASSVRGLNTEAFF. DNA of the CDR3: TGTGCCAGCAGCGTCAGGGGATTGAACACTGAAGCTTTCTTT.

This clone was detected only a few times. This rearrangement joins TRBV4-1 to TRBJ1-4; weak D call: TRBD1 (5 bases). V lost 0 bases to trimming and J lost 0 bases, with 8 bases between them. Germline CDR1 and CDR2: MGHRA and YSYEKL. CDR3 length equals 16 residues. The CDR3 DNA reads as TGCGCCAGCAGCCAAGATCAGGGTGCAACTAATGAAAAACTGTTTTTT. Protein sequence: CASSQDQGATNEKLFF.

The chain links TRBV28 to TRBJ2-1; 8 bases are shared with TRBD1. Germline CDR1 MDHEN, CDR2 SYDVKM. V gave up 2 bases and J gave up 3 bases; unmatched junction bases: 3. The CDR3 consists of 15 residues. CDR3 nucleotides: TGTGCCAGCAGTTTAGGGACAGGAGTCTACAATGAGCAGTTCTTC. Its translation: CASSLGTGVYNEQFF.

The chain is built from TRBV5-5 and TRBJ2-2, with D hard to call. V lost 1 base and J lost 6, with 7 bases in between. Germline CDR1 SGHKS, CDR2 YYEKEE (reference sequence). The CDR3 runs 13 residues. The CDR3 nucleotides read TGTGCCAGCAGCTTGACGGCCGCCGGGGAGCTGTTTTTT. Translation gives CASSLTAAGELFF. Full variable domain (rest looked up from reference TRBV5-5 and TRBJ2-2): DAGVTQSPTHLIKTRGQQVTLRCSPISGHKSVSWYQQVLGQGPQFIFQYYEKEERGRGNFPDRFSARQFPNYSSELNVNALLLGDSALYLCASSLTAAGELFFGEGSRLTVL.

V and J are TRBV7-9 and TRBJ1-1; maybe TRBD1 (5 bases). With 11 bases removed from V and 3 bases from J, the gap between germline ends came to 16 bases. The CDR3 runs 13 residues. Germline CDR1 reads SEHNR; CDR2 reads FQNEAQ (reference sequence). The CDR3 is CASIGDSDTEAFF. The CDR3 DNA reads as TGTGCCTCAATTGGAGACAGCGACACTGAAGCTTTCTTT.

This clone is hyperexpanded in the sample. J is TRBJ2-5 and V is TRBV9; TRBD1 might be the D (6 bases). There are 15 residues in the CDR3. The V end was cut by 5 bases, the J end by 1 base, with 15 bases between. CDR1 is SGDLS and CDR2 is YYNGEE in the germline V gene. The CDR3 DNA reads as TGTGCCAGCAGTCCTGGGACACTCTCCCAAGAGACCCAGTACTTC. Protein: CASSPGTLSQETQYF.

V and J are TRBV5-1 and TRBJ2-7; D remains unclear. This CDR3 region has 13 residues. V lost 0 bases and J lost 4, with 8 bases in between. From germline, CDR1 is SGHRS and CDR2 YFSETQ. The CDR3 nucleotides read TGCGCCAGCAGCTTGGATGGCCGGTACGAGCAGTACTTC. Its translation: CASSLDGRYEQYF.

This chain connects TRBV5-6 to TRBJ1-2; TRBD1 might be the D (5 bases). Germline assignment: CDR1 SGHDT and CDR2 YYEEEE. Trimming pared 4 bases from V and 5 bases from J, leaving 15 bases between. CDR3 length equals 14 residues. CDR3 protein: CASSAGPEPYGYTF. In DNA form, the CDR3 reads TGTGCCAGCAGCGCGGGGCCGGAACCATATGGCTACACCTTC.

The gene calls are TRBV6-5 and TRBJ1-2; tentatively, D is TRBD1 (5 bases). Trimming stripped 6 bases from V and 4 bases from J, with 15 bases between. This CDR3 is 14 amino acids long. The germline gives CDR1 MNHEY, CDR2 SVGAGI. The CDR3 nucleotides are TGTGCCAGCAGCCCAAGGAGGGGACGCTATGGCTACACCTTC. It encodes CASSPRRGRYGYTF.

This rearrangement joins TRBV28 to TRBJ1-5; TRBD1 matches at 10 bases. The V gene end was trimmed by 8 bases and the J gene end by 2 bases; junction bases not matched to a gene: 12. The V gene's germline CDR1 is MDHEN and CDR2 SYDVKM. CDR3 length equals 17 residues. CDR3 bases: TGTGCCAGCCGGATGGGACAGGGGCTAGGAGGCAATCAGCCCCAGCATTTT. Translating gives CASRMGQGLGGNQPQHF.

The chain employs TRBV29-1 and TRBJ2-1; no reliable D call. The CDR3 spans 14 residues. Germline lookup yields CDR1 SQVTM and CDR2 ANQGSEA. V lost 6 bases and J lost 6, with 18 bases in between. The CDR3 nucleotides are TGCAGCGTCCAGGCCGCTCATTTGCTCAATGAGCAGTTCTTC. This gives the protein CSVQAAHLLNEQFF.

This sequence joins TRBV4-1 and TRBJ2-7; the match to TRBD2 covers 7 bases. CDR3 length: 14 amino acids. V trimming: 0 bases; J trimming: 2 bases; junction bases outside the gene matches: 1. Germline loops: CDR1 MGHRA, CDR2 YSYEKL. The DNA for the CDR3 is TGCGCCAGCAGCCAAGATCTAGCGGCCTACGAGCAGTACTTC. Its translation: CASSQDLAAYEQYF.

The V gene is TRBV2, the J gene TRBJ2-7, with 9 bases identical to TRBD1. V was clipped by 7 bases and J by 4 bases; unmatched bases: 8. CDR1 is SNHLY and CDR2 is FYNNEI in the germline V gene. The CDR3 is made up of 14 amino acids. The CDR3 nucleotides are TGTGCCAGCAAACGTAACAGGGGGCTGTACGAGCAGTACTTC. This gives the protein CASKRNRGLYEQYF.